The present entry profiles one T cell receptor beta chain with its context. Its antigen target is currently unknown. No much larger clonotype is one base removed from it; base qualities were not supplied. The CDR3 measures 14 amino acids from cysteine to phenylalanine. Only the CDR3 region is kept as DNA, spanning 42 bases read in frame from base 1. CDR1 and CDR2, per the germline V gene (reference sequence), are LNHDA and SQIVND. At the junction V is shortened by 5 bases and J by 3 bases; bases outside the gene matches: 3. This sample is drawn from a study of blood T cell repertoires in COVID-19 (dated by TCRdb to about 2020). With respect to the entire study: Samples from collaborators originated in the United States, Italy and Spain and spanned both the acute and convalescent phases of COVID-19. The prospective study material was composed of cDNA or gDNA derived from T cells, B-cell-depleted T cells, or PBMCs. The dataset comprised deeply sampled blood TCRbeta repertoires from subjects exposed to, actively infected with, or recovered from COVID-19. The repertoires were released in a freely available public database meant as a resource for research on the immune response to SARS-CoV-2. The samples were drawn from the first 160 participants of the ongoing ImmuneRACE study and from over a thousand subjects provided by 6 global collaborators. Sample metadata almost always included a de-identified subject ID, COVID-19 status, age in years and sex. Where available, HLA class I and class II types were obtained from metadata supplied by the sample provider rather than from assay-based typing.

One collaborating source in Seattle enrolled patients during active infection and followed them longitudinally through the course of disease. Each collaborating institution followed its own protocols to collect whole blood in K2EDTA tubes. For TCRbeta analysis, collaborator samples were shipped as frozen whole blood, as isolated PBMCs, or as DNA extracted from either sample type. TCRbeta CDR3 regions were amplified from genomic DNA using the immunoSEQ Assay, a bias-controlled multiplex PCR. In the authors' own workflow: Within the assay, amplification of reference gene primers was used to estimate how many nucleated cells each sample contained. To quantify the absolute abundance of each unique TCRbeta CDR3 rearrangement, sequence reads were collapsed and filtered. Productive Simpson clonality was computed per sample as the square root of Simpson's diversity index over productive rearrangements. The table was pulled from immuneACCESS by TCRdb, which kept in-frame rearrangements only. Such tables lose some clones; where checked, under half of the loss comes from unresolved V genes, and the rest has no known cause. That table is the source of V, J and clone size, and D and trimming were worked out from the DNA. The table for this sample lists under 400,000 clones; roughly nine tenths of them were counted only once. Of the sample, over 3.5% falls within the top ten clones.

Summary of the overall study and its limitations: The quantity of clinical and demographic metadata differed by source and by participant and was supplied without curation.

The sequencing input was peripheral blood. This TCR was recovered from a woman in her sixties with COVID-19, enrolled during active disease. The V and J genes are TRBV19 and TRBJ2-5, and TRBD1 aligns with 10 junction nucleotides. Read as DNA, the sequence is TGTGCCAGTAGTGGGACAGGGGCAAAAGAGACCCAGTACTTC. This encodes CASSGTGAKETQYF.